This T cell receptor (beta chain) is drawn from a study of control samples from healthy donors and cancer patients. Sequencing was performed with immunoSEQ multiplex PCR; in TCRdb, only in-frame clones are kept and a portion is missing. The sample holds tens of thousands of clones; 70% to 90% are singletons and the top ten take roughly 6.9%. Germline V gene data show CDR1 as LNHDA and CDR2 as SQIVND (reference sequence). V shed 2 bases and J 3 bases; nucleotides not matched to a gene: 6. The CDR3 length is 16 residues. The sequence was obtained from a man aged 50-59 years in good health. The chain employs TRBV19 and TRBJ2-1; 8 positions agree with TRBD2. Sequenced: blood. The CDR3 DNA sequence: TGTGCCAGTAGTATAATGTCGGGGGGGGGCTACAATGAGCAGTTCTTC. It yields the protein CASSIMSGGGYNEQFF.